These 25 T cell receptor beta chains were all obtained from the same sample, sequenced in a study of T cells in Graves' hyperthyroidism and ophthalmopathy. Amplified TCR beta CDR3 regions derived from RNA transcripts. In the first-round RT-PCR of the TCR CDR3, the HTBI primer set was used. Each CDR3 protein gets one entry after TCRdb re-called the multiplex PCR reads with MiXCR. The table records about 96,000 distinct CDR3 sequences, roughly half of them present only once. Input material: blood. These receptors all come from a woman in her 40s with Graves' hyperthyroidism.

The chain links TRBV7-9 to TRBJ1-2; D remains ambiguous. V lost 3 bases to trimming and J lost 8 bases, with 19 bases between them. This CDR3 region has 15 residues. CDR1 SEHNR and CDR2 FQNEAQ come from the germline V gene (reference sequence). CDR3 DNA sequence: TGTGCCAGCAGCTTGGTCTCCGGGCCGGATGGGGGCTACACCTTC. Protein: CASSLVSGPDGGYTF.

This clonotype was picked up a small number of times. The chain joins TRBV7-2 to TRBJ1-2; 8 bases are shared with TRBD1. This CDR3 has 14 residues. The V segment lost 3 bases and the J segment 7 bases; nucleotides outside the gene matches: 7. Germline V lookup: CDR1 SGHTA, CDR2 FQGNSA. The CDR3 here is CASSFIGQGSGYTF. Written as DNA, the CDR3 is TGTGCCAGCAGCTTCATCGGACAGGGAAGTGGCTACACCTTC.

There are a few counts of this clonotype. The rearrangement uses TRBV12-5 and TRBJ1-1, with no clear D. CDR1 and CDR2 (germline): LGHNT, FRNRAP. Trimming took off 1 base at V and 4 bases at J, with 13 bases between the two ends. The CDR3 spans 15 residues. The CDR3 is CASGLAVIGPTEAFF. CDR3 nucleotide sequence: TGTGCTAGTGGTTTGGCCGTTATAGGGCCCACTGAAGCTTTCTTT.

This clonotype was recorded at least ten times. The chain links TRBV28 to TRBJ1-2, with D tentatively TRBD1 (6 bases). Germline loops: CDR1 MDHEN, CDR2 SYDVKM. Trimming cost V 8 bases and J 8 bases, with 12 bases left between them. The CDR3 loop spans 11 amino acids. Here the CDR3 reads CASWGAGGYTF. The CDR3 DNA sequence: TGTGCCAGCTGGGGGGCGGGGGGCTACACCTTC.

The count of this clonotype is one. The chain has TRBV9 and TRBJ1-6, with 8 bases fitting TRBD1. The CDR3 length is 15 residues. V dropped 2 bases and J dropped 7; count of bases not matched to a gene: 5. Germline CDR1 is SGDLS and CDR2 is YYNGEE. CDR3 sequence: CASSVDTGGNSPLHF. The CDR3 DNA sequence: TGTGCCAGCAGCGTCGACACAGGGGGAAATTCACCCCTCCACTTT. The full variable domain, with the rest looked up from reference TRBV9 and TRBJ1-6, is DSGVTQTPKHLITATGQRVTLRCSPRSGDLSVYWYQQSLDQGLQFLIQYYNGEERAKGNILERFSAQQFPDLHSELNLSSLELGDSALYFCASSVDTGGNSPLHFGNGTRLTVT.

CDR3 coding DNA: TGCGCCAGCAGCTTCGGGACAGGGGGCATGAACACTGAAGCTTTCTTT. Translating it yields CASSFGTGGMNTEAFF. This sequence joins TRBV5-1 and TRBJ1-1, with 12 bases that match TRBD1. The trim removed 2 bases at V and 0 bases at J, leaving 2 bases unmatched. Germline V gene sequence: CDR1 SGHRS, CDR2 YFSETQ. This CDR3 comprises 16 residues.

This clonotype was seen only once. A much larger clone sits a single nucleotide away, making a read error possible. The chain joins TRBV12-3 or TRBV12-4 to TRBJ2-7; maybe TRBD2 (5 bases). The CDR3 has 13 residues. The CDR3: CVSKSAASYEQYF. CDR3 coding DNA: TGTGTCAGCAAGTCAGCGGCTTCCTACGAGCAGTACTTC.

V gene TRBV11-1 combines with J gene TRBJ2-5; 11 nucleotides match TRBD2. CDR3 length: 16 residues. Trimming took 7 bases from V and 6 from J; bases not matched to a gene: 13. CDR1 is SGHAT, CDR2 FQDESV, per germline (reference sequence). As DNA, the CDR3 is TGTGCCAGCACCCCAATAGCGGGAGGGCCGTCAAAGACCCAGTACTTC. Protein product: CASTPIAGGPSKTQYF.

This clonotype was picked up many times. V gene TRBV5-4 combines with J gene TRBJ2-7; 9 nucleotides match TRBD1. The CDR3 is 14 residues long. The V and J ends lost 3 bases and 4 bases, in that order; junction bases with no gene match: 5. Germline assignment: CDR1 SGHNT and CDR2 YYREEE (reference sequence). CDR3 sequence: CASSSGTGLYEQYF. The DNA for the CDR3 is TGTGCCAGCAGCTCCGGGACAGGGTTGTACGAGCAGTACTTC. Combining the CDR3 with reference TRBV5-4 and TRBJ2-7 gives the whole variable domain ETGVTQSPTHLIKTRGQQVTLRCSSQSGHNTVSWYQQALGQGPQFIFQYYREEENGRGNFPPRFSGLQFPNYSSELNVNALELDDSALYLCASSSGTGLYEQYFGPGTRLTVT.

This chain links TRBV7-2 with TRBJ2-7; 8 nucleotides match TRBD1. Germline V lookup: CDR1 SGHTA, CDR2 FQGNSA. After removal of 5 bases from V and 6 bases from J, the junction contained 6 bases not matched to a gene. The CDR3 has 13 amino acids. CDR3 DNA: TGTGCCAGCAGCAAGGCAGGGGGCTTCGAGCAGTACTTC. Protein: CASSKAGGFEQYF.

This clonotype has only a few counts. This CDR3 reads CASSSTEPPRLDTEAFF. The DNA of the CDR3 is TGTGCCAGCAGCTCGACAGAACCTCCAAGGTTGGATACTGAAGCTTTCTTT. The V and J genes are TRBV13 and TRBJ1-1; possibly TRBD1 for D (5 bases). The CDR3 spans 17 residues. The V end lost 4 bases, the J end lost 5 bases, and 23 bases lay between the germline ends. Germline CDR1 and CDR2: PRHDT and FYEKMQ (reference sequence). Complete variable domain (other parts from reference TRBV13 and TRBJ1-1): AAGVIQSPRHLIKEKRETATLKCYPIPRHDTVYWYQQGPGQDPQFLISFYEKMQSDKGSIPDRFSAQQFSDYHSELNMSSLELGDSALYFCASSSTEPPRLDTEAFFGQGTRLTVV.

The chain is built from TRBV7-9 and TRBJ1-2, with TRBD1 matching 7 bases. This CDR3 is 16 amino acids long. The germline CDR1 and CDR2 sequences are SEHNR and FQNEAQ (reference sequence). Losses at the gene ends were 0 bases for V and 8 bases for J; bases not matched to a gene: 12. DNA of the CDR3: TGTGCCAGCAGCTTAGCGGAGACAGGGAGGGGTGGAGGCTACACCTTC. This encodes CASSLAETGRGGGYTF. Looking up the rest from reference TRBV7-9 and TRBJ1-2 gives the full variable domain: DTGVSQNPRHKITKRGQNVTFRCDPISEHNRLYWYRQTLGQGPEFLTYFQNEAQLEKSRLLSDRFSAERPKGSFSTLEIQRTEQGDSAMYLCASSLAETGRGGGYTFGSGTRLTVV.

The rearrangement joins TRBV7-9 to TRBJ1-4, with D perhaps matching TRBD1 (6 bases). Per the germline V gene, CDR1 is SEHNR and CDR2 is FQNEAQ (reference sequence). This CDR3 comprises 13 residues. V shed 8 bases and J shed 7 bases, with 14 bases lying between them. DNA for the CDR3: TGTGCCAGCGCTCGGGGGCGGCGTGAAAAACTGTTTTTT. It specifies CASARGRREKLFF.

At least ten counts were recorded for this clonotype. The chain combines TRBV7-3 with TRBJ2-7; 10 bases line up with TRBD2. The CDR3 runs 15 residues. Looked up from germline, CDR1 is SGHTA and CDR2 is FQGTGA. V shed 0 bases, J shed 5 bases, and the junction held 4 bases outside the gene matches. As DNA, the CDR3 is TGTGCCAGCAGCTTAACCCTAGCGGGAGTACACGAGCAGTACTTC. It codes for CASSLTLAGVHEQYF.

This clonotype has just one count. CDR3 bases: TGTGCCACCAGCCCCACGAAGTCGGGGGAGAGAGGCTACACCTTC. The encoded protein is CATSPTKSGERGYTF. The genes are TRBV15 and TRBJ1-2; D possibly corresponds to TRBD1 (5 bases). Germline V gene data show CDR1 as LNHNV and CDR2 as YYDKDF (reference sequence). V lost 5 bases to trimming and J lost 8 bases, with 21 bases between them. This CDR3 is 15 amino acids long.

This clonotype was recorded at least ten times. CDR3 loop: CASIGQRNEKLFF. The CDR3 nucleotides read TGTGCCAGCATAGGACAGAGGAATGAAAAACTGTTTTTT. V gene TRBV2 combines with J gene TRBJ1-4; D is possibly TRBD1 (6 bases). Germline V gene data show CDR1 as SNHLY and CDR2 as FYNNEI. The V gene lost 7 bases and the J gene lost 5 bases, with 11 bases spanning the gap. CDR3 length: 13 amino acids.

The sample holds many counts of this clonotype. The chain combines TRBV2 with TRBJ2-5; TRBD2 agrees at 7 bases. CDR1 and CDR2 from the germline V gene are SNHLY and FYNNEI. The CDR3 length is 14 residues. Unmatched junction bases numbered 10, after V lost 9 bases and J lost 3 bases. CDR3 loop: CASRLVAGEETQYF. The CDR3 region has the DNA TGTGCCAGTCGACTGGTAGCGGGTGAAGAGACCCAGTACTTC. Full variable domain (missing parts from reference TRBV2 and TRBJ2-5): EPEVTQTPSHQVTQMGQEVILRCVPISNHLYFYWYRQILGQKVEFLVSFYNNEISEKSEIFDDQFSVERPDGSNFTLKIRSTKLEDSAMYFCASRLVAGEETQYFGPGTRLLVL.

This CDR3 is CASSGTGVWQPQYF. In nucleotides, the CDR3 is TGTGCCAGCAGCGGGACAGGGGTTTGGCAGCCCCAGTACTTC. The J gene is TRBJ2-5, the V gene TRBV28; 10 bases are a match to TRBD1. The V gene's germline CDR1 is MDHEN and CDR2 SYDVKM. Unmatched junction bases numbered 10, after V lost 6 bases and J lost 9 bases. CDR3 length: 14 amino acids.

Note on this clonotype: A read error may produce the germline difference seen at one junction end. The chain carries TRBV7-2 and TRBJ1-1; D unclear. Germline V gene lookup returns CDR1 SGHTA and CDR2 FQGNSA. CDR3 length equals 15 residues. The CDR3 DNA follows: TGTGCCAGCAGCTTACGGAACGCTCCGAGCACTGAAGCTTCCTTT. Translating it yields CASSLRNAPSTEASF.

The chain recombines TRBV7-9 with TRBJ2-7; unclear D gene. This CDR3 comprises 13 residues. The V gene lost 2 bases and the J gene lost 2 bases, with 7 bases spanning the gap. Germline loops: CDR1 SEHNR, CDR2 FQNEAQ (reference sequence). The CDR3 loop is CASSLSHTYEQYF. The CDR3 DNA reads TGTGCCAGCAGCTTATCCCATACCTACGAGCAGTACTTC.

This chain links TRBV5-6 with TRBJ2-5; D gene unclear. Germline V CDR1 and CDR2: SGHDT, YYEEEE. The CDR3 has 13 amino acids. The germline V and J ends were trimmed by 3 bases and 4 bases, with 10 bases remaining between them. CDR3 nucleotides: TGTGCCAGCAGCTCGTCGACGGGAGAGACCCAGTACTTC. It codes for CASSSSTGETQYF. The whole variable domain, remainder taken from reference TRBV5-6 and TRBJ2-5, is DAGVTQSPTHLIKTRGQQVTLRCSPKSGHDTVSWYQQALGQGPQFIFQYYEEEERQRGNFPDRFSGHQFPNYSSELNVNALLLGDSALYLCASSSSTGETQYFGPGTRLLVL.

As to this clonotype: The germline gene is not matched at one end of the junction; a read error may be the cause. The genes are TRBV7-4 and TRBJ1-2; D might be TRBD1 (5 bases). The CDR3 is 16 amino acids. From germline, CDR1 is SGHVT and CDR2 SQSDAQ. CDR3: CASSLGVRESRYGYTF. CDR3 in DNA: TGTGCCAGCAGTTTAGGGGTACGGGAATCCCGCTATGGCTACACCTTC.

As regards this clonotype: One end of the junction varies from germline; a read error may be responsible. This rearrangement joins TRBV7-9 to TRBJ2-6; D is unclear. This CDR3 has 13 residues. Germline CDR1 SEHNR, CDR2 FQNEAQ (reference sequence). The CDR3 is CASSHPRGFVPAF. The CDR3 DNA reads TGTGCCAGTAGCCACCCCCGAGGATTTGTCCCGGCTTTC.

This clonotype was seen a handful of times. V is TRBV5-1 and J is TRBJ2-2, with 10 bases aligning to TRBD2. This CDR3 is built from 17 residues. With 2 bases clipped from V and 2 bases from J, the junction kept 6 bases outside the gene matches. Germline CDR1 and CDR2: SGHRS and YFSETQ. The CDR3 DNA follows: TGCGCCAGCAGCTTTCCGAGCGGGAGGGCCAACACCGGGGAGCTGTTTTTT. As protein: CASSFPSGRANTGELFF.

At least ten counts were recorded for this clonotype. The chain couples TRBV7-2 to TRBJ2-7; TRBD1 aligns across 8 bases. The CDR3 is made up of 15 amino acids. Trimming took 5 bases from V and 0 from J; bases not matched to a gene: 6. Germline CDR1 is SGHTA and CDR2 is FQGNSA. This chain's CDR3 is CASSLDRGSSYEQYF. The CDR3 bases are TGTGCCAGCAGCCTCGACAGGGGAAGCTCCTACGAGCAGTACTTC.